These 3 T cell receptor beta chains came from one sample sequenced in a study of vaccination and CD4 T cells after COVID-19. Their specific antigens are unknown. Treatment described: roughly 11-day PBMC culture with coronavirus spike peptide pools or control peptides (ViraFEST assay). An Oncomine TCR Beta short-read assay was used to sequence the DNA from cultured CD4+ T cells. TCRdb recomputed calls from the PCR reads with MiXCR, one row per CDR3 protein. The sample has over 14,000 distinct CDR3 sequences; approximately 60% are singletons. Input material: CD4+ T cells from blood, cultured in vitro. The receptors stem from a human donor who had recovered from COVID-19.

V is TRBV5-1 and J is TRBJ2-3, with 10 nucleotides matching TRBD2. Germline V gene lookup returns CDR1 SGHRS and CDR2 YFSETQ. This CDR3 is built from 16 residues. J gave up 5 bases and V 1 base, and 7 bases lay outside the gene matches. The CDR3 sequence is CASSLLAGGLGDTQYF. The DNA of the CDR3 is TGCGCCAGCAGCTTGTTAGCGGGAGGATTGGGAGATACGCAGTATTTT. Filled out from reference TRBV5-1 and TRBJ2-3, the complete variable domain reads KAGVTQTPRYLIKTRGQQVTLSCSPISGHRSVSWYQQTPGQGLQFLFEYFSETQRNKGNFPGRFSGRQFSNSRSEMNVSTLELGDSALYLCASSLLAGGLGDTQYFGPGTRLTVL.

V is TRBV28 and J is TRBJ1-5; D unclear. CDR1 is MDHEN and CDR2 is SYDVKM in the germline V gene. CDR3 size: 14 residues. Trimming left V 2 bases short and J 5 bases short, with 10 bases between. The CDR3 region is CASSLVQMDQPQHF. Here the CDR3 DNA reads TGTGCCAGCAGTTTAGTCCAGATGGATCAGCCCCAGCATTTT.

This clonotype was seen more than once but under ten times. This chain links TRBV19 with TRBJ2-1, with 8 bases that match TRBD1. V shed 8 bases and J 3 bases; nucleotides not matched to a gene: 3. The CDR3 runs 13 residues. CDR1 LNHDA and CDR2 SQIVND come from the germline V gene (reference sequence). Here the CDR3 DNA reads TGTGCCAGTTGCACAGGGGGCTACAATGAGCAGTTCTTC. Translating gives CASCTGGYNEQFF.